A selection of T cell receptor beta chains follows, all from one sample in a study of identical twins. TCRdb reanalysed the 5' RACE reads using MiXCR and keeps one entry per CDR3 protein. There are about 530,000 distinct CDR3 sequences in the sample; approximately 14% occur only once, and roughly 0.42% lies in the top ten. The sample was also linked to a second study, of yellow fever vaccine responses in identical twins.

The sequencing input was CD4+ T cells sorted from blood. All receptors come from a woman under 30 in good health. Both conserved end residues are part of each CDR3. The order of the fields is V gene, J gene, clone size, D gene, CDR3 protein, CDR3 DNA. A D gene is named only where the DNA matches it firmly. Rows may omit the clone size; those that give it use once, few, many or a size class.

V: TRBV3-1
J: TRBJ2-4
size: NA
D: NA
CDR3: CASVGQVGGHIQYF
DNA: TGTGCCAGCGTTGGGCAAGTCGGGGGGCACATTCAGTACTTC

V: TRBV5-6
J: TRBJ1-1
size: NA
D: NA
CDR3: CASSGRGGNTEAFF
DNA: TGTGCCAGCAGCGGCAGGGGCGGGAACACTGAAGCTTTCTTT

V: TRBV3-1
J: TRBJ2-1
size: many
D: NA
CDR3: CASSRDFYNEQFF
DNA: TGTGCCAGCAGTCGGGACTTTTACAATGAGCAGTTCTTC

V: TRBV20-1
J: TRBJ1-6
size: few
D: NA
CDR3: CSARGGTSYNSPLHF
DNA: TGCAGTGCTAGAGGTGGCACCTCCTATAATTCACCCCTCCACTTT

V: TRBV7-8
J: TRBJ2-2
size: few
D: NA
CDR3: CASSWSGRSDTGELFF
DNA: TGTGCCAGCAGCTGGTCCGGCAGATCGGACACCGGGGAGCTGTTTTTT

V: TRBV12-3/TRBV12-4
J: TRBJ2-3
size: few
D: NA
CDR3: CASASADTQYF
DNA: TGTGCCTCGGCTAGCGCAGATACGCAGTATTTT

V: TRBV20-1
J: TRBJ1-5
size: NA
D: NA
CDR3: CSASAGDSNQPQHF
DNA: TGCAGTGCCTCAGCCGGGGATAGCAATCAGCCCCAGCATTTT

V: TRBV7-9
J: TRBJ2-1
size: NA
D: TRBD2
CDR3: CASSFILAGGNEQFF
DNA: TGTGCCAGCAGCTTTATACTAGCGGGAGGCAATGAGCAGTTCTTC

V: TRBV6-5
J: TRBJ2-7
size: many
D: NA
CDR3: CASSYSRGYEQYF
DNA: TGTGCCAGCAGTTACTCGAGGGGCTACGAGCAGTACTTC

V: TRBV20-1
J: TRBJ1-5
size: NA
D: NA
CDR3: CSARAGKQPQHF
DNA: TGCAGTGCTAGGGCGGGGAAGCAGCCCCAGCATTTT

V: TRBV20-1
J: TRBJ2-2
size: few
D: TRBD1
CDR3: CSAREFGQGVTGELFF
DNA: TGCAGTGCTAGAGAATTCGGACAGGGTGTCACCGGGGAGCTGTTTTTT

V: TRBV19
J: TRBJ2-5
size: few
D: TRBD1
CDR3: CASSIHSPGTGSKETQYF
DNA: TGTGCCAGTAGTATCCACAGTCCCGGGACAGGGTCCAAAGAGACCCAGTACTTC

V: TRBV29-1
J: TRBJ1-1
size: NA
D: TRBD1
CDR3: CSVDRGTGATEAFF
DNA: TGCAGCGTTGATAGGGGGACAGGGGCCACTGAAGCTTTCTTT

V: TRBV11-3
J: TRBJ2-1
size: few
D: TRBD2
CDR3: CASGRGDNEQFF
DNA: TGTGCCAGCGGTCGGGGGGACAATGAGCAGTTCTTC

V: TRBV28
J: TRBJ2-7
size: few
D: NA
CDR3: CASSSSGRRDEQYF
DNA: TGTGCCAGCAGTTCGTCCGGGAGAAGGGACGAGCAGTACTTC

V: TRBV14
J: TRBJ2-5
size: few
D: NA
CDR3: CASSQETRGPQETQYF
DNA: TGTGCCAGCAGCCAAGAAACCCGAGGGCCCCAAGAGACCCAGTACTTC

V: TRBV5-1
J: TRBJ2-6
size: NA
D: TRBD2
CDR3: CASSPEGRAGGANVLTF
DNA: TGCGCCAGCAGCCCAGAGGGGAGGGCAGGAGGGGCCAACGTCCTGACTTTC

V: TRBV14
J: TRBJ2-1
size: few
D: NA
CDR3: CASSQRLGSSYNEQFF
DNA: TGTGCCAGCAGCCAACGGCTAGGGAGCTCCTACAATGAGCAGTTCTTC

V: TRBV29-1
J: TRBJ2-7
size: NA
D: TRBD2
CDR3: CSVETGASGSSYEQYF
DNA: TGCAGCGTTGAAACCGGCGCTAGCGGCAGCTCCTACGAGCAGTACTTC

V: TRBV3-1
J: TRBJ1-3
size: many
D: TRBD1
CDR3: CASRKRTGGNTIYF
DNA: TGTGCCAGCAGAAAACGGACAGGTGGAAACACCATATATTTT

V: TRBV20-1
J: TRBJ1-6
size: few
D: NA
CDR3: CSARDRGDLNSPLHF
DNA: TGCAGTGCTAGAGATCGGGGGGACCTCAATTCACCCCTCCACTTT

V: TRBV6-4
J: TRBJ2-1
size: NA
D: NA
CDR3: CASSETGGLEQFF
DNA: TGTGCCAGCAGTGAAACGGGTGGCCTGGAGCAGTTCTTC

V: TRBV11-2
J: TRBJ2-5
size: few
D: NA
CDR3: CASSSTKGVLTQYF
DNA: TGTGCCAGCAGCTCTACCAAGGGCGTCCTAACCCAGTACTTC

V: TRBV5-1
J: TRBJ2-1
size: few
D: TRBD2
CDR3: CASSPETSNYNEQFF
DNA: TGCGCCAGCAGCCCTGAGACTAGCAATTACAATGAGCAGTTCTTC

V: TRBV10-3
J: TRBJ2-5
size: NA
D: NA
CDR3: CAISELGRETQYF
DNA: TGTGCCATCAGTGAGTTGGGACGAGAGACCCAGTACTTC

V: TRBV7-6
J: TRBJ2-5
size: few
D: NA
CDR3: CASSTGFETQYF
DNA: TGTGCCAGCAGCACGGGGTTTGAGACCCAGTACTTC

V: TRBV4-1
J: TRBJ1-2
size: few
D: NA
CDR3: CASSQGVSVPLYGYTF
DNA: TGCGCCAGCAGCCAAGGGGTTTCAGTCCCCCTCTATGGCTACACCTTC

V: TRBV6-1
J: TRBJ1-4
size: NA
D: TRBD1
CDR3: CASTGQGIGEKLFF
DNA: TGTGCCAGCACTGGACAGGGGATCGGTGAAAAACTGTTTTTT

V: TRBV5-6
J: TRBJ2-3
size: few
D: NA
CDR3: CASSFSPDTQYF
DNA: TGTGCCAGCAGCTTTTCTCCAGATACGCAGTATTTT

V: TRBV5-1
J: TRBJ1-4
size: NA
D: NA
CDR3: CASRPLDSFNEKLFF
DNA: TGCGCCAGCAGGCCCCTGGACAGCTTTAATGAAAAACTGTTTTTT

V: TRBV20-1
J: TRBJ2-2
size: once
D: NA
CDR3: CSARVPRETGELFF
DNA: TGCAGTGCTAGAGTGCCGAGGGAGACCGGGGAGCTGTTTTTT

V: TRBV10-3
J: TRBJ1-6
size: few
D: NA
CDR3: CAISQASDSPLHF
DNA: TGTGCCATCAGTCAGGCGTCGGATTCACCCCTCCACTTT

V: TRBV12-3/TRBV12-4
J: TRBJ2-7
size: many
D: TRBD2
CDR3: CASRLAGGPYEQYF
DNA: TGTGCCAGCAGACTAGCGGGAGGGCCCTACGAGCAGTACTTC

V: TRBV27
J: TRBJ1-5
size: NA
D: NA
CDR3: CASSYTGFDQPQHF
DNA: TGTGCCAGCAGCTACACAGGGTTCGATCAGCCCCAGCATTTT

V: TRBV2
J: TRBJ1-5
size: few
D: NA
CDR3: CASENMGNQPQHF
DNA: TGTGCCAGCGAGAATATGGGCAATCAGCCCCAGCATTTT

V: TRBV2
J: TRBJ2-5
size: NA
D: TRBD2
CDR3: CASSETSGILTQYF
DNA: TGTGCCAGCAGTGAAACCAGCGGGATACTAACCCAGTACTTC

V: TRBV19
J: TRBJ2-3
size: NA
D: NA
CDR3: CASKEQNWADTQYF
DNA: TGTGCCAGTAAGGAACAAAACTGGGCAGATACGCAGTATTTT

V: TRBV5-5
J: TRBJ2-2
size: many
D: NA
CDR3: CASSPNTGELFF
DNA: TGTGCCAGCAGCCCGAACACCGGGGAGCTGTTTTTT

V: TRBV5-1
J: TRBJ2-6
size: NA
D: NA
CDR3: CASSLAVGANVLTF
DNA: TGCGCCAGCAGCTTGGCGGTTGGGGCCAACGTCCTGACTTTC

V: TRBV21-1
J: TRBJ2-2
size: few
D: NA
CDR3: CASSPWGGHGGELFF
DNA: TGTGCCAGCAGCCCTTGGGGGGGGCACGGCGGGGAGCTGTTTTTT

V: TRBV10-3
J: TRBJ2-3
size: NA
D: NA
CDR3: CAISPSGGTDTQYF
DNA: TGTGCCATCAGTCCGTCGGGGGGCACAGATACGCAGTATTTT

V: TRBV12-3/TRBV12-4
J: TRBJ2-1
size: many
D: TRBD2
CDR3: CASRTSGLAGGVEQFF
DNA: TGTGCCAGCAGAACATCGGGACTAGCGGGGGGCGTTGAGCAGTTCTTC

V: TRBV5-6
J: TRBJ1-2
size: NA
D: NA
CDR3: CASSLGRLNYGYTF
DNA: TGTGCCAGCAGCTTGGGTCGACTGAACTATGGCTACACCTTC

V: TRBV9
J: TRBJ1-2
size: NA
D: NA
CDR3: CASSEPGRMYGYTF
DNA: TGTGCCAGCAGCGAACCGGGACGGATGTATGGCTACACCTTC

V: TRBV20-1
J: TRBJ2-5
size: few
D: TRBD2
CDR3: CSASRLAGEWTQYF
DNA: TGCAGTGCTAGTAGGCTAGCGGGGGAATGGACCCAGTACTTC

V: TRBV29-1
J: TRBJ2-5
size: NA
D: NA
CDR3: CSVEIAGTAETQYF
DNA: TGCAGCGTTGAAATCGCCGGGACTGCGGAGACCCAGTACTTC

V: TRBV19
J: TRBJ1-1
size: NA
D: NA
CDR3: CASRIGGAVTEAFF
DNA: TGTGCCAGTAGGATAGGGGGGGCCGTCACTGAAGCTTTCTTT

V: TRBV5-1
J: TRBJ1-2
size: NA
D: TRBD1
CDR3: CASSQHGQGAYGYTF
DNA: TGCGCCAGCAGCCAGCACGGACAGGGGGCATATGGCTACACCTTC

V: TRBV19
J: TRBJ2-2
size: NA
D: NA
CDR3: CASRSVGPGELFF
DNA: TGTGCCAGTAGGAGCGTTGGGCCCGGGGAGCTGTTTTTT

V: TRBV11-2
J: TRBJ2-6
size: NA
D: TRBD2
CDR3: CASSLGLRLAGNSGANVLTF
DNA: TGTGCCAGCAGCTTAGGCCTTCGACTAGCGGGCAACTCTGGGGCCAACGTCCTGACTTTC

V: TRBV5-1
J: TRBJ2-2
size: few
D: NA
CDR3: CASSIEVSPNGGELFF
DNA: TGCGCCAGCAGTATTGAAGTTTCCCCAAATGGCGGGGAGCTGTTTTTT